Below, 15 T cell receptor beta chains from the same sample are listed, as sequenced in a study of a mutant IDH1 vaccine in newly diagnosed glioma. As to time point: week 5, during vaccination. Vaccinated patients received 300 ug of mutant IDH1 20-mer peptide per dose, with topical imiquimod. Profiling relied on immunoSEQ multiplex PCR, and the TCRdb table lists in-frame clones only, not all of them. The data hold 50,000 to 75,000 clones, with roughly 80% observed a single time. Antigens of these TCRs are unknown. The material was PBMCs, obtained from a glioma patient whose treatment included an IDH1 peptide vaccine. The receptors were sampled from a woman in her fifties or sixties with glioma.

The chain carries TRBV5-1 and TRBJ2-5; the match to TRBD1 covers 7 bases. Germline CDR1 SGHRS, CDR2 YFSETQ. The CDR3 sequence is 15 residues long. Trimming at V came to 3 bases and at J to 0 bases, leaving 5 bases not matched to a gene. For the CDR3, the DNA is TGCGCCAGCAGCTCTACCGGGACAGACCAAGAGACCCAGTACTTC. Translation: CASSSTGTDQETQYF.

The V call is TRBV15, the J call TRBJ1-3; the D is unclear. This CDR3 is 14 amino acids long. V lost 1 base and J lost 4, with 8 bases in between. Germline assignment: CDR1 LNHNV and CDR2 YYDKDF (reference sequence). Written as DNA, the CDR3 is TGTGCCACCAGCAGAGTGGGAGGCGGAAACACCATATATTTT. It specifies CATSRVGGGNTIYF.

This clone was seen only a few times. The chain is built from TRBV5-4 and TRBJ2-5; D not resolved. The CDR3 totals 13 residues. CDR1 is SGHNT and CDR2 is YYREEE in the germline V gene (reference sequence). V gave up 1 base and J gave up 2 bases, with 6 bases separating them. CDR3 amino acids: CASSLRQQETQYF. CDR3 bases: TGTGCCAGCAGCTTGCGGCAGCAAGAGACCCAGTACTTC. Full variable domain (missing parts from reference TRBV5-4 and TRBJ2-5): ETGVTQSPTHLIKTRGQQVTLRCSSQSGHNTVSWYQQALGQGPQFIFQYYREEENGRGNFPPRFSGLQFPNYSSELNVNALELDDSALYLCASSLRQQETQYFGPGTRLLVL.

The chain recombines TRBV30 with TRBJ1-3, with TRBD1 as a possible D gene (6 bases). The CDR3 has 13 residues. From germline, CDR1 is GTSNPN and CDR2 SVGIG (reference sequence). V was cut by 5 bases and J by 4 bases, with 12 bases left in between. CDR3 amino acids: CAWQGQSGNTIYF. DNA of the CDR3: TGTGCCTGGCAGGGACAATCAGGAAACACCATATATTTT.

This chain uses TRBV30 with TRBJ1-2; D gene uncertain. This CDR3 region has 15 residues. Trimming stripped 2 bases from V and 0 bases from J, with 13 bases between. Per the germline V gene, CDR1 is GTSNPN and CDR2 is SVGIG (reference sequence). CDR3 amino acids: CAWSRGWRANYGYTF. The CDR3, as DNA: TGTGCCTGGAGTCGAGGGTGGAGGGCTAACTATGGCTACACCTTC.

This sequence joins TRBV5-4 and TRBJ1-6, with 8 bases lining up with TRBD1. Trimming cost V 4 bases and J 10 bases; bases outside gene matches: 4. Looked up from germline, CDR1 is SGHNT and CDR2 is YYREEE (reference sequence). This CDR3 is 13 amino acids long. The CDR3 DNA follows: TGTGCCAGCAGCCCCCCAGGGGGCTCACCCCTCCACTTT. Translated: CASSPPGGSPLHF.

This chain joins TRBV5-1 and TRBJ2-1; D may be TRBD2 (6 bases). Germline V gene sequence: CDR1 SGHRS, CDR2 YFSETQ. The CDR3 has 15 amino acids. V lost 3 bases and J 2 bases, leaving 12 bases between the germline ends. The CDR3 nucleotides read TGCGCCAGCAGCTGGGGGGTCCATACCTACAATGAGCAGTTCTTC. It is translated as CASSWGVHTYNEQFF.

The chain is built from TRBV11-3 and TRBJ1-1; D is ambiguous. Germline V gene data show CDR1 as SGHNT and CDR2 as YENEEA. Trimming took 3 bases from V and 0 from J, leaving 8 bases between them. CDR3 size: 14 residues. CDR3 DNA sequence: TGTGCCAGCAGCTTGACGGCTATGAACACTGAAGCTTTCTTT. As protein: CASSLTAMNTEAFF.

J is TRBJ1-2 and V is TRBV23-1; possibly TRBD1 for D (5 bases). TRBV23-1 is sorted into the ORF group, with uncertain function. The CDR3 has 13 amino acids. Deletions cut 0 bases from V and 7 bases from J, with 9 bases between. This CDR3 reads CASSQSGGIGYTF. CDR3 in DNA: TGCGCCAGCAGTCAATCGGGGGGGATTGGCTACACCTTC.

This chain joins TRBV11-3 and TRBJ2-1; 11 nucleotides agree with TRBD1. The CDR3 runs to 13 residues. CDR1 SGHNT and CDR2 YENEEA come from the germline V gene. Trimming at V came to 6 bases and at J to 9 bases, leaving 4 bases not matched to a gene. The CDR3 is CASRDRGLGEQFF. The CDR3 DNA follows: TGTGCCAGCAGGGACAGGGGGCTAGGTGAGCAGTTCTTC.

V gene TRBV7-9 combines with J gene TRBJ1-2; D remains ambiguous. The CDR3 sequence is 12 residues long. Trimming took 5 bases from V and 4 from J, leaving 8 bases between them. Germline CDR1 SEHNR, CDR2 FQNEAQ (reference sequence). The CDR3 bases are TGTGCCAGCAGCCCTAGCGCCTATGGCTACACCTTC. This sequence encodes CASSPSAYGYTF. The full variable domain, completed using reference TRBV7-9 and TRBJ1-2, is DTGVSQNPRHKITKRGQNVTFRCDPISEHNRLYWYRQTLGQGPEFLTYFQNEAQLEKSRLLSDRFSAERPKGSFSTLEIQRTEQGDSAMYLCASSPSAYGYTFGSGTRLTVV.

The chain combines TRBV7-2 with TRBJ1-1; the match to TRBD1 covers 10 bases. J lost 11 bases, V lost 2 bases, and 5 bases had no gene match. The CDR3 runs to 13 residues. Germline CDR1 and CDR2: SGHTA and FQGNSA. The CDR3 sequence: CASSLLDRGHAFF. CDR3 sequence (DNA): TGTGCCAGCAGCTTACTTGACAGGGGGCATGCTTTCTTT. Full variable domain (rest looked up from reference TRBV7-2 and TRBJ1-1): GAGVSQSPSNKVTEKGKDVELRCDPISGHTALYWYRQSLGQGLEFLIYFQGNSAPDKSGLPSDRFSAERTGGSVSTLTIQRTQQEDSAVYLCASSLLDRGHAFFGQGTRLTVV.

This clone came up a few times. The chain links TRBV27 to TRBJ2-3; no firm D call. The CDR3 loop spans 13 amino acids. Trimming cost V 2 bases and J 3 bases, with 6 bases left between them. The germline V gene encodes CDR1 MNHEY and CDR2 SMNVEV (reference sequence). CDR3 sequence: CASSLGPTDTQYF. In DNA form, the CDR3 reads TGTGCCAGCAGTTTAGGCCCAACAGATACGCAGTATTTT.

J is TRBJ2-2 and V is TRBV9; possible D gene TRBD1, 5 bases. Between the trimmed V and J ends, which lost 0 bases and 0 bases, there was a span of 6 bases. The CDR3 length is 15 residues. Looked up from germline, CDR1 is SGDLS and CDR2 is YYNGEE. CDR3 in amino acids: CASSVGRANTGELFF. The CDR3 bases are TGTGCCAGCAGCGTAGGCAGGGCGAACACCGGGGAGCTGTTTTTT.

This chain connects TRBV6-1 to TRBJ2-7, with a possible D match to TRBD1 (6 bases). V dropped 5 bases and J dropped 2 bases, with 10 bases sitting between them. This CDR3 is 13 amino acids long. The V gene's germline CDR1 is MNHNS and CDR2 SASEGT. CDR3 in amino acids: CASSQQGPYEQYF. CDR3 DNA: TGTGCCAGCAGTCAGCAGGGGCCCTACGAGCAGTACTTC.